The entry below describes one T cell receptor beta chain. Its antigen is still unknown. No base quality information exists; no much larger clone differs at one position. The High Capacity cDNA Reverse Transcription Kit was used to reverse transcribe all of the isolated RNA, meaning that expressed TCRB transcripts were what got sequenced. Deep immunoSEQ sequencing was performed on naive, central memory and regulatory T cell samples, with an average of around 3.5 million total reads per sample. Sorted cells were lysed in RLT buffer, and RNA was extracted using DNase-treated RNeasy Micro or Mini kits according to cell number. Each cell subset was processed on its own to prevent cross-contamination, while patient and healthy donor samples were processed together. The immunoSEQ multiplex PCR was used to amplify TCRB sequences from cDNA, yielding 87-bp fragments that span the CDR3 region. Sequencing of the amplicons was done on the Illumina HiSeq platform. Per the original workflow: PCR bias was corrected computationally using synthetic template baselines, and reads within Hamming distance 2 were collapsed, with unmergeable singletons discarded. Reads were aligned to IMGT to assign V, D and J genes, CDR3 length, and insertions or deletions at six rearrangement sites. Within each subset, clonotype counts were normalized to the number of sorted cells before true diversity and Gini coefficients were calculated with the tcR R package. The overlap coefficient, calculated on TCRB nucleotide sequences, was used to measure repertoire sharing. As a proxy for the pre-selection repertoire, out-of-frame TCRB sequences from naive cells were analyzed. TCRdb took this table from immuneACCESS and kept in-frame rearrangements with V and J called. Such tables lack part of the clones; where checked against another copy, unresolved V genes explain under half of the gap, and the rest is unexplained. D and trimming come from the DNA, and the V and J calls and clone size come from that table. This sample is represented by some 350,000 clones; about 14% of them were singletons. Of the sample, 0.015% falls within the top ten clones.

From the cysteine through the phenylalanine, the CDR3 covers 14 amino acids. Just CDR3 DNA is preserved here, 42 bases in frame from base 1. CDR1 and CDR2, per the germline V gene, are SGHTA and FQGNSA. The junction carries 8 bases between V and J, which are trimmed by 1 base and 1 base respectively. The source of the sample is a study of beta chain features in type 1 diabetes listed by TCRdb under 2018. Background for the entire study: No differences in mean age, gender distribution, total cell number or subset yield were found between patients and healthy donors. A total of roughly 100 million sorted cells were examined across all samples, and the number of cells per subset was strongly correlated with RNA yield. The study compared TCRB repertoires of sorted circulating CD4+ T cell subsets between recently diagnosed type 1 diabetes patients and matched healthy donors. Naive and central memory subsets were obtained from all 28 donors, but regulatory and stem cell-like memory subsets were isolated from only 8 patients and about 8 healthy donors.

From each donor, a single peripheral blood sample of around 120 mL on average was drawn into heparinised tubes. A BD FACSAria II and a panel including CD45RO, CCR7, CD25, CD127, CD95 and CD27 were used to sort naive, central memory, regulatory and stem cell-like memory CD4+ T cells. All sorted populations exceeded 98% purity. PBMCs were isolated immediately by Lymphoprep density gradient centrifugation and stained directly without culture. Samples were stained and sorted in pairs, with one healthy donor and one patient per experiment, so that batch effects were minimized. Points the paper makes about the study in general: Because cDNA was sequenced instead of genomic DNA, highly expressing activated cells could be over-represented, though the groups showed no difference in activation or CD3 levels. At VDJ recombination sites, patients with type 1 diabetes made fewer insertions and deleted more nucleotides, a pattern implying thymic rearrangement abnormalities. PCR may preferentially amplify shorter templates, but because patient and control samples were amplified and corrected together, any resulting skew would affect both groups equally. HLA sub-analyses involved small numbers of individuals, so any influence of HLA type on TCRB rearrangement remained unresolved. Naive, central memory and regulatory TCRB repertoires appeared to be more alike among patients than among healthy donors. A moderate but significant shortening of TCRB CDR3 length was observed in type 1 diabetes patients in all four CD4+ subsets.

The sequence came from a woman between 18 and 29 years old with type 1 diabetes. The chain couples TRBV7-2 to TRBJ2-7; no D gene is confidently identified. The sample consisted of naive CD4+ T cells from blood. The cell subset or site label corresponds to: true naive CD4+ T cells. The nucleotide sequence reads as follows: TGTGCCAGCAGCTTAGGTCCCGGTTCCTACGAGCAGTACTTC. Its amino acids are CASSLGPGSYEQYF.